This TCR beta chain was identified in a study of regulatory T cells in long-lasting Graves disease. Trimming stripped 1 base from V and 15 bases from J, with 19 bases between. This CDR3 is built from 13 residues. In germline, CDR1 is DFQATT, CDR2 SNEGSKA (reference sequence). The time point denotes: newly diagnosed GD, antithyroid drugs for less than 3 months. Generation of the TCR library employed RNA extracted from PBMCs. Building the TCR beta libraries relied on iRepertoire HTBI primers, and CDR3 regions underwent Arm-PCR. TCRdb recomputed calls from the multiplex PCR reads with MiXCR, one row per CDR3 protein. The top ten hold 25% to 30% of the sample, which has roughly 350,000 distinct CDR3 sequences, over 15% seen once. The same data also went into a second study, on T cells in Graves' hyperthyroidism and ophthalmopathy.

The material sequenced was peripheral blood mononuclear cells (PBMCs), taken at new diagnosis, from a patient treated with antithyroid drugs. This receptor was taken from a man aged 40-55 years with Graves disease. The chain has TRBV20-1 and TRBJ2-4; weak D call: TRBD1 (6 bases). CDR3 residues: CSARARPTGSMYF. For the CDR3, the DNA is TGCAGTGCTAGAGCCAGGCCAACAGGGTCTATGTACTTC.